Presented here are 18 T cell receptor beta chains from one specimen sequenced in a study of PD-L1 blockade in urothelial cancer. The time point denotes: peripheral blood 6 weeks after treatment start. Generated by immunoSEQ multiplex PCR, the TCRdb table keeps only in-frame clones and is missing some. The sample gives some 30,000 clones, over 60% of which show up once; about 3% is in the top ten. This specimen was PBMCs, taken around atezolizumab (anti-PD-L1) treatment. The receptor source for this set is a man aged 65 to 79 with urothelial cancer.

The chain employs TRBV4-1 and TRBJ2-4, with 8 bases fitting TRBD2. CDR3 size: 16 residues. The J segment lost 6 bases and the V segment lost 4 bases, leaving 11 bases of the junction unmatched. CDR1 is MGHRA, CDR2 YSYEKL, per germline. CDR3 protein: CASSLPPGGRGNIQYF. CDR3 nucleotide sequence: TGCGCCAGCAGCCTCCCTCCGGGGGGGCGGGGAAACATTCAGTACTTC.

The chain is built from TRBV18 and TRBJ2-3, with a tentative D call TRBD2 (7 bases). Trimming left V 3 bases short and J 6 bases short, with 13 bases between. CDR1 is KGHSH and CDR2 is LQKENI in the germline V gene. This CDR3 is 14 amino acids long. CDR3 loop: CASSPGGGRDTQYF. The CDR3 coding sequence is TGTGCCAGCTCACCGGGCGGGGGCCGGGATACGCAGTATTTT.

This sequence joins TRBV7-2 and TRBJ1-2, with 8 bases aligning to TRBD1. The CDR3 is made up of 16 amino acids. The germline gives CDR1 SGHTA, CDR2 FQGNSA. V shed 5 bases and J 7 bases; nucleotides not matched to a gene: 15. The CDR3 DNA reads TGTGCCAGCAGCGAGAGGGTTGACAGGGGAGTGTGTGGCTACACCTTC. Its translation: CASSERVDRGVCGYTF. Based on the CDR3 plus reference TRBV7-2 and TRBJ1-2, the full variable domain is GAGVSQSPSNKVTEKGKDVELRCDPISGHTALYWYRQSLGQGLEFLIYFQGNSAPDKSGLPSDRFSAERTGGSVSTLTIQRTQQEDSAVYLCASSERVDRGVCGYTFGSGTRLTVV.

This chain joins TRBV6-4 and TRBJ2-1, with TRBD1 matching 8 bases. CDR3 length equals 13 residues. V trimming: 6 bases; J trimming: 7 bases; junction bases outside the gene matches: 5. The V gene's germline CDR1 is MRHNA and CDR2 SNTAGT. The CDR3 DNA is TGTGCCAGCAGCGGACAGGGTGGAAATGAGCAGTTCTTC. It specifies CASSGQGGNEQFF.

In this sample, this clone turned up once. The chain joins TRBV11-1 to TRBJ2-7; tentative D call: TRBD1 (5 bases). Germline V gives CDR1 SGHAT, CDR2 FQDESV (reference sequence). This CDR3 region has 14 residues. With 2 bases removed from V and 4 bases from J, the gap between germline ends came to 12 bases. The CDR3 region is CASSLRPGQYEQYF. The CDR3 region has the DNA TGTGCCAGCAGCTTAAGGCCAGGGCAATACGAGCAGTACTTC.

CDR3 sequence (DNA): TGTGCCACCAGCGGACTGGGGGCTATCCGTGGCTACACCTTC. Its protein is CATSGLGAIRGYTF. The rearrangement joins TRBV15 to TRBJ1-2, with TRBD1 as a possible D gene (6 bases). The ends were cut back, 5 bases at V and 7 bases at J, with 17 bases in the middle. The CDR3 has 14 amino acids. Germline CDR1 LNHNV, CDR2 YYDKDF (reference sequence).

The V call is TRBV19, the J call TRBJ2-2, with D perhaps TRBD2 (7 bases). CDR1 is LNHDA and CDR2 is SQIVND in the germline V gene (reference sequence). V was trimmed by 8 bases and J by 7 bases, leaving 20 bases between them. This CDR3 contains 15 residues. The CDR3 sequence: CASSNGRGRGGELFF. CDR3 in DNA: TGTGCCAGTTCCAATGGGAGGGGGAGAGGCGGGGAGCTGTTTTTT. The variable domain in full, completed from reference TRBV19 and TRBJ2-2, reads DGGITQSPKYLFRKEGQNVTLSCEQNLNHDAMYWYRQDPGQGLRLIYYSQIVNDFQKGDIAEGYSVSREKKESFPLTVTSAQKNPTAFYLCASSNGRGRGGELFFGEGSRLTVL.

This clone was seen just once. The J gene is TRBJ2-1, the V gene TRBV9, with 11 bases matching TRBD2. Germline-derived CDR1 and CDR2 are SGDLS and YYNGEE. Trimming at V came to 5 bases and at J to 1 base, leaving 5 bases not matched to a gene. This CDR3 has 16 amino acids. CDR3 region: CASSGLAGPSYNEQFF. The CDR3 DNA follows: TGTGCCAGCAGTGGACTAGCGGGTCCTTCCTACAATGAGCAGTTCTTC.

The rearrangement links TRBV11-2 to TRBJ1-1; no firm D call. Germline assignment: CDR1 SGHAT and CDR2 FQNNGV. V was trimmed by 5 bases and J by 0 bases, leaving 13 bases between them. This CDR3 is 15 amino acids long. CDR3 residues: CASSPGRKLNTEAFF. As DNA, the CDR3 is TGTGCCAGCAGCCCGGGGAGAAAATTGAACACTGAAGCTTTCTTT.

The chain joins TRBV15 to TRBJ2-1, with 12 bases identical to TRBD1. CDR1 LNHNV and CDR2 YYDKDF come from the germline V gene (reference sequence). The CDR3 is made up of 17 amino acids. V gave up 0 bases and J gave up 3 bases; unmatched junction bases: 3. This CDR3 is CATSRDGTGGFYNEQFF. The DNA of the CDR3 is TGTGCCACCAGCAGAGATGGGACAGGGGGCTTCTACAATGAGCAGTTCTTC.

The J gene is TRBJ2-7, the V gene TRBV6-5, with D maybe TRBD1 (6 bases). V was pared by 7 bases and J by 1 base, with 14 bases between. Germline CDR1 and CDR2: MNHEY and SVGAGI. This CDR3 has 14 residues. The CDR3 nucleotides read TGTGCCAGCACTGAAACAGGGAGATCCTACGAGCAGTACTTC. This sequence encodes CASTETGRSYEQYF.

The chain is built from TRBV11-3 and TRBJ2-7; D is unresolved. V was shortened by 1 base and J by 3 bases, with 13 bases between the two germline ends. The CDR3 consists of 15 residues. The germline gives CDR1 SGHNT, CDR2 YENEEA. The CDR3 DNA follows: TGTGCCAGCAGCTTAGCCTCTCTAGTAGACTACGAGCAGTACTTC. It specifies CASSLASLVDYEQYF.

The V call is TRBV5-6, the J call TRBJ1-6, with D possibly being TRBD1 (6 bases). The CDR3 extends over 15 amino acids. V lost 1 base and J 7 bases, leaving 12 bases between the germline ends. Germline loops: CDR1 SGHDT, CDR2 YYEEEE. CDR3 loop: CASSLPQGKNSPLHF. In DNA, the CDR3 is TGTGCCAGCAGCTTGCCTCAGGGGAAAAATTCACCCCTCCACTTT.

The chain employs TRBV5-1 and TRBJ1-4; 12 bases agree with TRBD1. CDR1 is SGHRS and CDR2 is YFSETQ in the germline V gene. This CDR3 has 14 residues. V trimming: 4 bases; J trimming: 8 bases; junction bases outside the gene matches: 3. The DNA for the CDR3 is TGCGCCAGCAGCCCCGGGACAGGGGGCGAAAAACTGTTTTTT. Translation: CASSPGTGGEKLFF. Full variable domain (outside the CDR3, taken from reference TRBV5-1 and TRBJ1-4): KAGVTQTPRYLIKTRGQQVTLSCSPISGHRSVSWYQQTPGQGLQFLFEYFSETQRNKGNFPGRFSGRQFSNSRSEMNVSTLELGDSALYLCASSPGTGGEKLFFGSGTQLSVL.

This clone was found a few times. The chain uses TRBV28 and TRBJ2-7; D gene unclear. Trimming cost V 9 bases and J 3 bases, with 15 bases left between them. Per the germline V gene, CDR1 is MDHEN and CDR2 is SYDVKM. The CDR3 totals 13 residues. As DNA, the CDR3 is TGTGCCAGTGCCACACGTACAATCTACGAGCAGTACTTC. Amino acid sequence: CASATRTIYEQYF.

The J gene is TRBJ2-5, the V gene TRBV19; D gene ambiguous. The CDR3 is 18 amino acids. Germline V gene lookup returns CDR1 LNHDA and CDR2 SQIVND (reference sequence). The V and J ends lost 4 bases and 1 base respectively, with 22 bases between them. CDR3 in amino acids: CASSTSFHAAHFQETQYF. CDR3 DNA sequence: TGTGCCAGTAGTACCTCCTTCCACGCGGCTCATTTCCAAGAGACCCAGTACTTC. The full variable domain, rest sourced from reference TRBV19 and TRBJ2-5, is DGGITQSPKYLFRKEGQNVTLSCEQNLNHDAMYWYRQDPGQGLRLIYYSQIVNDFQKGDIAEGYSVSREKKESFPLTVTSAQKNPTAFYLCASSTSFHAAHFQETQYFGPGTRLLVL.

This chain links TRBV28 with TRBJ2-7; 7 positions match TRBD1. Losses at the gene ends were 6 bases for V and 4 bases for J; bases not matched to a gene: 6. The CDR3 consists of 13 residues. Germline V gene data show CDR1 as MDHEN and CDR2 as SYDVKM. CDR3 nucleotides: TGTGCCAGCAGAGACAGGGTTACTTACGAGCAGTACTTC. It codes for CASRDRVTYEQYF.

The rearrangement joins TRBV5-1 to TRBJ2-7; TRBD2 matches at 15 bases. The germline V gene has CDR1 SGHRS and CDR2 YFSETQ. This CDR3 comprises 17 residues. J lost 0 bases, V lost 4 bases, and 5 bases had no gene match. The CDR3 loop reads CASSGTSGGPSSYEQYF. The CDR3 DNA follows: TGCGCCAGCAGCGGGACTAGCGGGGGGCCCAGCTCCTACGAGCAGTACTTC.